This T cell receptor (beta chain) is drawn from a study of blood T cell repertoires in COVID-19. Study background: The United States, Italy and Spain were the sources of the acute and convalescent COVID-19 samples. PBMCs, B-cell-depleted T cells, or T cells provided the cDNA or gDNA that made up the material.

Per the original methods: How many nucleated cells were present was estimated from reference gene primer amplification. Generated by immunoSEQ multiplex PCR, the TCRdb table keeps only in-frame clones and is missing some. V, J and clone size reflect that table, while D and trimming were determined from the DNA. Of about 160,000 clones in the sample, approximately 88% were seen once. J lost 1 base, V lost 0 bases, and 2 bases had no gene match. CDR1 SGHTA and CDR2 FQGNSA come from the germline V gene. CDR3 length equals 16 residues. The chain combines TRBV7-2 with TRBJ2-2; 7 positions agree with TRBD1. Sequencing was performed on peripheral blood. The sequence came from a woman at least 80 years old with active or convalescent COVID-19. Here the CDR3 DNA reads TGTGCCAGCAGCTTAGCGGGGACAGTGAACACCGGGGAGCTGTTTTTT. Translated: CASSLAGTVNTGELFF.